This TCR beta chain emerged from a study of blood T cell repertoires in COVID-19 (dated by TCRdb to between 2020 and 2021). With respect to the entire study: Samples from collaborators originated in the United States, Italy and Spain and spanned both the acute and convalescent phases of COVID-19. The repertoires were released in a freely available public database intended as a resource for research on the immune response to SARS-CoV-2. The samples were drawn from the first 160 participants of the ongoing ImmuneRACE study and from 950 to 1,500 subjects provided by 6 global collaborators. Where available, HLA class I and class II types were taken from metadata supplied by the sample provider and were not determined by assay-based typing. The material from the prospective study consisted of cDNA or gDNA derived from T cells, B-cell-depleted T cells, or PBMCs. Sample metadata almost always included a de-identified subject ID, COVID-19 status, age in years and sex. Subjects who had been exposed to COVID-19, were actively infected with it, or had recovered from it provided the deeply sampled blood TCRbeta repertoires that made up the dataset.

The full study reports these points: The quantity of clinical and demographic metadata differed by source and by participant and was supplied without curation.

Samples from volunteer blood donors who had recovered from COVID-19 were contributed by a second Seattle source. Each collaborating institution followed its own protocols to collect whole blood in K2EDTA tubes. For TCRbeta analysis, collaborators shipped samples as frozen whole blood, isolated PBMCs, or DNA extracted from either of those sample types. TCRbeta CDR3 regions were amplified from genomic DNA using the immunoSEQ Assay, a bias-controlled multiplex PCR. As for the original processing: Within the assay, amplification of reference gene primers was used to estimate how many nucleated cells each sample contained. Sequence reads were collapsed and filtered to measure the absolute abundance of every unique TCRbeta CDR3 rearrangement. Productive Simpson clonality was computed per sample as the square root of Simpson's diversity index over productive rearrangements. What TCRdb holds here is the immuneACCESS table cut down to in-frame rearrangements. Part of the clones is not present; checked against another copy, under half of the missing clones reflect an unresolved V gene, and the others are unexplained. Clone size and the V and J calls come from that table; the DNA yielded D and trimming. Present in this sample are approximately 200,000 clones, 70% to 90% of which were seen just once. The ten largest clones capture 2.5% to 3.5% of the sample.

On this clone: No antigen is known for it. No per-base quality is available; no much larger clone lies one base away.

Sample: peripheral blood. The TCR sequence derives from a man aged 50 or older who had recovered from COVID-19.

In nucleotides, the sequence is TGCGCCAGCAGCCAAGCGACCACTAGCGGAAACATTCAGTACTTC. This gives the protein CASSQATTSGNIQYF. The sequence links TRBV4-1 to TRBJ2-4; a stretch of 8 junction bases matches TRBD2. Unmatched junction bases come to 5, with V trimmed by 1 base and J by 6 bases. The CDR3, cysteine through phenylalanine, is 15 amino acids long. The only DNA kept is the CDR3, 45 bases in frame from the first base. CDR1 and CDR2 are read off the germline V gene as MGHRA and YSYEKL.